This T cell receptor beta chain was identified during a study of shared clonotypes between healthy human individuals. In the study overall: The study used three CD4 naive, three CD4 memory, two CD8 naive and one CD8 memory plate per donor.

This clone was observed once. Its antigen is unknown. The table came from immunoSEQ multiplex PCR; TCRdb's copy has only in-frame clones and leaves some out. The sample yields hundreds of thousands of clones, approximately 96% seen once. General study findings and limits: Between a few donors, naive CD4 clonotypes were shared at a level of about 5.3%. Relative to their counterparts shared across all four donors, non-shared clonotypes exhibited diminished generation probabilities.

V was pared by 3 bases and J by 1 base, with 6 bases between. The germline V gene has CDR1 WSHSY and CDR2 SAAADI. The CDR3 is 13 residues long. Naive CD8 isolation took CD45RO-negative cells positively selected for CCR7 and excluded terminally differentiated effector memory CD45RA+ cells. Input material: naive CD8+ T cells sorted from blood. The TCR comes from a woman aged 25 to 39 in good health. The rearrangement links TRBV10-2 to TRBJ1-1; TRBD1 is a possible D gene (5 bases). The CDR3 sequence: CASSEGENTEAFF. The CDR3 coding sequence is TGCGCCAGCAGTGAAGGGGAGAACACTGAAGCTTTCTTT.